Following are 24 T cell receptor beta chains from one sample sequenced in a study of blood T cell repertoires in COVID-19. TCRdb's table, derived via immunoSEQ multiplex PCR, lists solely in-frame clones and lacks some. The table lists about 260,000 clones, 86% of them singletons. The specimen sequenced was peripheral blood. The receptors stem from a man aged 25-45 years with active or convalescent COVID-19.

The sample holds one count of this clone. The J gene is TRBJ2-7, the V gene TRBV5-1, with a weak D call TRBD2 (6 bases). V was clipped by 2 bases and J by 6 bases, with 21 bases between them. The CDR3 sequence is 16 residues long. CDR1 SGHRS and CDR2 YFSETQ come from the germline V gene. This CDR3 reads CASSFVGGVWGSEQYF. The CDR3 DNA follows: TGCGCCAGCAGCTTTGTCGGCGGGGTGTGGGGTAGCGAGCAGTACTTC.

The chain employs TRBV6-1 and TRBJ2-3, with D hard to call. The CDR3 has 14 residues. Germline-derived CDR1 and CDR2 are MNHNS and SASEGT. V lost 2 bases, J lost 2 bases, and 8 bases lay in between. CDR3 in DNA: TGTGCCAGCAGTGAAAAATCCCTCACAGATACGCAGTATTTT. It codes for CASSEKSLTDTQYF.

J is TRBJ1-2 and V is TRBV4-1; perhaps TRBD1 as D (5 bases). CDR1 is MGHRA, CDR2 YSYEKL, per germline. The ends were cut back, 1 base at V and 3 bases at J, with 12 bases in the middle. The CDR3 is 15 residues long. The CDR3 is CASSQVDGRDYGYTF. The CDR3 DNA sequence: TGCGCCAGCAGCCAAGTTGACGGCAGGGACTATGGCTACACCTTC.

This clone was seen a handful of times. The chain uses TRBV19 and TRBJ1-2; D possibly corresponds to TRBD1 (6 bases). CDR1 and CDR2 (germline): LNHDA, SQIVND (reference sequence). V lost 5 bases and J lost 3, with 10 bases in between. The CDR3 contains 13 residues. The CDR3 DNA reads TGTGCCAGTAGTGCTGGACAGTACTATGGCTACACCTTC. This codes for CASSAGQYYGYTF.

Written as DNA, the CDR3 is TGCGCCAGCGGGGCGGGGGCCGTCACAGATACGCAGTATTTT. This translates into CASGAGAVTDTQYF. The chain joins TRBV5-1 to TRBJ2-3, with D possibly being TRBD2 (7 bases). The CDR3 totals 14 residues. CDR1 and CDR2 from the germline V gene are SGHRS and YFSETQ. Trimming left V 7 bases short and J 2 bases short, with 14 bases between.

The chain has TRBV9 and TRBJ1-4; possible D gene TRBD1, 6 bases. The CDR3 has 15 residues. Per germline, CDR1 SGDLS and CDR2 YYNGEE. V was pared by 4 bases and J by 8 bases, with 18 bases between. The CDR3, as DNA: TGTGCCAGCAGCTTACAGGGTTACGCCTCGGAAAAACTGTTTTTT. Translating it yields CASSLQGYASEKLFF.

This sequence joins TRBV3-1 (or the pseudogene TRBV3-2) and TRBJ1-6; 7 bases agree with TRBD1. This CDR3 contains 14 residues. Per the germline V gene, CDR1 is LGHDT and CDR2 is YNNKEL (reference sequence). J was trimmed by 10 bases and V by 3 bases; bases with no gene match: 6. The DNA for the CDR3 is TGTGCCAGCAGCCACAGGGGGACCGAATCACCCCTCCACTTT. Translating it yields CASSHRGTESPLHF.

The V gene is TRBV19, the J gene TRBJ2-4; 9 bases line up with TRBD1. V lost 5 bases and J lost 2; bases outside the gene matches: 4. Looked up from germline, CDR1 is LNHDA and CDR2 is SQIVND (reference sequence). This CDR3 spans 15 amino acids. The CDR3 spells CASSGTGLPKNIQYF. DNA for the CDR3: TGTGCCAGTAGTGGGACAGGGCTACCCAAAAACATTCAGTACTTC.

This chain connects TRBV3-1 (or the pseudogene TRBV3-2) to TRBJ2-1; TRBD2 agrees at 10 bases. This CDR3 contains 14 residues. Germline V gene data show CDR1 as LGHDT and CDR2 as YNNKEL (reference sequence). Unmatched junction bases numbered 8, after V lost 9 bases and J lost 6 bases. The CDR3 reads CASSNGLAANEQFF. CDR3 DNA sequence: TGTGCCAGTTCAAACGGACTAGCGGCCAATGAGCAGTTCTTC.

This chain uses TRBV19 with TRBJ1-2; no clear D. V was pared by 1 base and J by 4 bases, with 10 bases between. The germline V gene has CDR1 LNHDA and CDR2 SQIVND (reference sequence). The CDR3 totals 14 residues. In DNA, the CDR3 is TGTGCCAGTAGTATAGGTACAGAGACCTATGGCTACACCTTC. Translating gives CASSIGTETYGYTF.

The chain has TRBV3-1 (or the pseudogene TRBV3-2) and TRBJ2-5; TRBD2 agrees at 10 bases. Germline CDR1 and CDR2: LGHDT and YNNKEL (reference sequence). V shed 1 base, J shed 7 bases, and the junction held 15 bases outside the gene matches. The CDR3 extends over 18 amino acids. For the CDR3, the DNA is TGTGCCAGCAGCCAAGGCTGGCGTAGCGGGGGGTTAGGGGGGACCCAGTACTTC. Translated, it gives CASSQGWRSGGLGGTQYF.

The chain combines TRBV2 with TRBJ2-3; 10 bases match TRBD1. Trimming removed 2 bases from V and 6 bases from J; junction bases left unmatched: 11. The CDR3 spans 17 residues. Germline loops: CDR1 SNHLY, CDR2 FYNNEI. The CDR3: CASSERSWDRGWDTQYF. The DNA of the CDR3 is TGTGCCAGCAGTGAACGGTCTTGGGACAGGGGATGGGATACGCAGTATTTT.

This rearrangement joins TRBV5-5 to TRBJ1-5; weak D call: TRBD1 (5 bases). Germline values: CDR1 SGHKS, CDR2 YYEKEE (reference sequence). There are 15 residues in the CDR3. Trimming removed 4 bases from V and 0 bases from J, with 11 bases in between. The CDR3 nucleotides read TGTGCCAGCAGCCCGACGGGACTTAGCAATCAGCCCCAGCATTTT. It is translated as CASSPTGLSNQPQHF.

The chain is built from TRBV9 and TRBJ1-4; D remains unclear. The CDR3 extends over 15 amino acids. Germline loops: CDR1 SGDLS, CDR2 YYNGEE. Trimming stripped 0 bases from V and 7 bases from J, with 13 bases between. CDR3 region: CASSVAGYRSEKLFF. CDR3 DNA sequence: TGTGCCAGCAGCGTAGCGGGTTACCGGAGTGAAAAACTGTTTTTT.

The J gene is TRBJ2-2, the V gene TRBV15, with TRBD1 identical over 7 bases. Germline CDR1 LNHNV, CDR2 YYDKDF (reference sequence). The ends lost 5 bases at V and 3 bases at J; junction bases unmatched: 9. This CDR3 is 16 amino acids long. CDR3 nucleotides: TGTGCCACCAGCCGAAAGGGGGCGGCTGACACCGGGGAGCTGTTTTTT. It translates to CATSRKGAADTGELFF.

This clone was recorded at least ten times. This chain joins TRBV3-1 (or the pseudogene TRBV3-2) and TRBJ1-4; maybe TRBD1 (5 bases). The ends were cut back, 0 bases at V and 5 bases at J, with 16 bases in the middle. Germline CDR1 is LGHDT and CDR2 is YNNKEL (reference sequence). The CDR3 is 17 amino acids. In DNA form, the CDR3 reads TGTGCCAGCAGCCAAGATCCCCTCAGGGTCGGGAATGAAAAACTGTTTTTT. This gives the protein CASSQDPLRVGNEKLFF.

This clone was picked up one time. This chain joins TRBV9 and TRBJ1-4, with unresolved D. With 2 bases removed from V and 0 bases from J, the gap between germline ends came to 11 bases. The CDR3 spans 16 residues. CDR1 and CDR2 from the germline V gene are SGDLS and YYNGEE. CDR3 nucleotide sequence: TGTGCCAGCAGCGTCGGGATGGGGACAACTAATGAAAAACTGTTTTTT. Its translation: CASSVGMGTTNEKLFF.

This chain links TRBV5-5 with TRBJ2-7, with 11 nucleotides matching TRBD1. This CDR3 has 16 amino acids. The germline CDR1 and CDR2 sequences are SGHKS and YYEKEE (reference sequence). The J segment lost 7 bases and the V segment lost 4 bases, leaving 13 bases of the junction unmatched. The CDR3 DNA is TGTGCCAGCAGCATAAAATGGGGACAGGGGGTAGGGGAGCAGTACTTC. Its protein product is CASSIKWGQGVGEQYF.

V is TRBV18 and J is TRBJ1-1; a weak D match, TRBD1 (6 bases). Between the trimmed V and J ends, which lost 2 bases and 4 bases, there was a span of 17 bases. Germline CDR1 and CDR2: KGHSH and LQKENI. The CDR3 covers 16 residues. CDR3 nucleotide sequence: TGTGCCAGCTCACCAAGGCTTCAGGGGAGGGGCACTGAAGCTTTCTTT. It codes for CASSPRLQGRGTEAFF.

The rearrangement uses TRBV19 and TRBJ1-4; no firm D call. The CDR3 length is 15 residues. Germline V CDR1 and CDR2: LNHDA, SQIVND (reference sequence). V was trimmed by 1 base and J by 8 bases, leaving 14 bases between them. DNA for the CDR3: TGTGCCAGTAGTATAGTCCCCTACCGTCGGGAAAAACTGTTTTTT. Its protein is CASSIVPYRREKLFF.

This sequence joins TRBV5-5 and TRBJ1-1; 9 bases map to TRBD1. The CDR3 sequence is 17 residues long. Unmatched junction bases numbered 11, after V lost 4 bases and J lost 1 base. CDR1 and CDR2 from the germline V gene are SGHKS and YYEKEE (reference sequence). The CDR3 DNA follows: TGTGCCAGCAGCCCTACAGGGGGCGCTAGGAAGAACACTGAAGCTTTCTTT. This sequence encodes CASSPTGGARKNTEAFF.

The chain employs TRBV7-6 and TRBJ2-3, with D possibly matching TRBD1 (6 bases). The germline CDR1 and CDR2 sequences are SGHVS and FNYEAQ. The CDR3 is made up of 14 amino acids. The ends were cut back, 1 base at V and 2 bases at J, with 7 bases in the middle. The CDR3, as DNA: TGTGCCAGCAGCTTAGACAGGGACACAGATACGCAGTATTTT. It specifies CASSLDRDTDTQYF.

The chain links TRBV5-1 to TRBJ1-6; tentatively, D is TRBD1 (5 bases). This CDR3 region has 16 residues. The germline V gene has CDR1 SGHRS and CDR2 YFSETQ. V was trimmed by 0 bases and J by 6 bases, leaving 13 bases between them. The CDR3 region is CASSLDVQGTNSPLHF. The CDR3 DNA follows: TGCGCCAGCAGCTTGGATGTTCAGGGAACTAATTCACCCCTCCACTTT.

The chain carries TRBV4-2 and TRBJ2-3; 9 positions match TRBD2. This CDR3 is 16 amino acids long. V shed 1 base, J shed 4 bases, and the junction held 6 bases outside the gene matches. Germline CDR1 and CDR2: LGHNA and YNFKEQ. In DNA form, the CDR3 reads TGTGCCAGCAGCCAAGGAATAGCTAGCGGGGCAGATACGCAGTATTTT. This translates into CASSQGIASGADTQYF.